This T cell receptor beta chain was documented in a study of T cell changes during pregnancy in multiple sclerosis. The germline V gene encodes CDR1 SGDLS and CDR2 YYNGEE. V was clipped by 0 bases and J by 2 bases; unmatched bases: 5. This CDR3 comprises 15 residues. The table came from immunoSEQ multiplex PCR; TCRdb's copy has only in-frame clones and leaves some out. Of approximately 30,000 clones detected, roughly 89% appear once; the ten largest clones hold under 5%. The input for sequencing was CD8+ T cells from peripheral blood mononuclear cells, taken in the second trimester of pregnancy. This TCR derives from a female donor in good health, enrolled as a control in a pregnancy study. The chain recombines TRBV9 with TRBJ2-7; TRBD2 agrees at 7 bases. The chain's CDR3 is CASSVEGGGPYEQYF. In nucleotides, the CDR3 is TGTGCCAGCAGCGTAGAGGGCGGGGGACCCTACGAGCAGTACTTC.